Following are 8 T cell receptor beta chains from one sample sequenced in a study of blood T cell repertoires in COVID-19. The method was immunoSEQ multiplex PCR; TCRdb's version includes in-frame clones alone and lacks a portion of them. In the table there are about 240,000 clones, about four fifths of which are singletons. Material: peripheral blood. These receptors all stem from a woman aged 80 or over with COVID-19, enrolled during active disease.

This rearrangement joins TRBV20-1 to TRBJ1-1; D ambiguous. CDR1 DFQATT and CDR2 SNEGSKA come from the germline V gene (reference sequence). This CDR3 has 11 residues. V was trimmed by 3 bases and J by 5 bases, leaving 7 bases between them. CDR3 loop: CSASGETEAFF. The DNA for the CDR3 is TGCAGTGCTAGCGGGGAAACTGAAGCTTTCTTT.

The chain links TRBV28 to TRBJ1-2, with TRBD1 matching over 7 bases. Germline V CDR1 and CDR2: MDHEN, SYDVKM. This CDR3 spans 15 amino acids. J was trimmed by 0 bases and V by 10 bases; bases with no gene match: 11. The CDR3 region is CAISRPGTANYGYTF. The CDR3 nucleotides read TGTGCCATCTCACGCCCTGGGACAGCTAACTATGGCTACACCTTC.

CDR3 nucleotides: TGTGCCAGCAGCTCCAGACAGGGTATAGATTCACCCCTCCACTTT. Amino acids: CASSSRQGIDSPLHF. The chain couples TRBV7-9 to TRBJ1-6; 7 bases are a match to TRBD1. This CDR3 contains 15 residues. Germline V gene sequence: CDR1 SEHNR, CDR2 FQNEAQ (reference sequence). V lost 4 bases to trimming and J lost 8 bases; unmatched junction nucleotides: 8.

This clone was picked up a small number of times. This rearrangement joins TRBV28 to TRBJ1-1; no clear D. CDR1 and CDR2 (germline): MDHEN, SYDVKM. Trimming left V 3 bases short and J 7 bases short, with 12 bases between. The length of the CDR3 is 13 residues. The CDR3 here is CASSLRNGFEAFF. CDR3 bases: TGTGCCAGCAGTTTGAGGAACGGTTTTGAAGCTTTCTTT.

This sequence joins TRBV28 and TRBJ1-2; D may be TRBD1 (6 bases). The CDR3 is 16 amino acids. Trimming took off 1 base at V and 4 bases at J, with 16 bases between the two ends. Germline assignment: CDR1 MDHEN and CDR2 SYDVKM. The CDR3 protein is CASSLFSGVGGYGYTF. The CDR3 region has the DNA TGTGCCAGCAGTTTATTCTCAGGGGTAGGCGGCTATGGCTACACCTTC.

This clone was recorded only once. The CDR3 is CASSPRTSGAVDTQYF. In nucleotides, the CDR3 is TGTGCCAGCAGCCCGCGAACCAGCGGGGCGGTAGATACGCAGTATTTT. The rearrangement links TRBV7-2 to TRBJ2-3, with 7 bases that match TRBD2. The germline V gene encodes CDR1 SGHTA and CDR2 FQGNSA. The CDR3 totals 16 residues. V lost 5 bases to trimming and J lost 5 bases; unmatched junction nucleotides: 13.

The V call is TRBV3-1 (or the pseudogene TRBV3-2), the J call TRBJ2-5; 7 nucleotides align to TRBD2. This CDR3 comprises 16 residues. V was pared by 1 base and J by 0 bases, with 5 bases of the junction left unmatched. The germline CDR1 and CDR2 sequences are LGHDT and YNNKEL (reference sequence). Here the CDR3 DNA reads TGTGCCAGCAGCCAAGGCTGGCGGGAGTACCAAGAGACCCAGTACTTC. Amino acid sequence: CASSQGWREYQETQYF.

This clone was observed a single time. The chain couples TRBV7-3 to TRBJ2-3; D is undetermined. The length of the CDR3 is 12 residues. Germline assignment: CDR1 SGHTA and CDR2 FQGTGA. Trimming cost V 4 bases and J 10 bases, with 12 bases left between them. In DNA form, the CDR3 reads TGTGCCAGCAGCTCGCCTCCGGCGGCGCAGTATTTT. Protein product: CASSSPPAAQYF.